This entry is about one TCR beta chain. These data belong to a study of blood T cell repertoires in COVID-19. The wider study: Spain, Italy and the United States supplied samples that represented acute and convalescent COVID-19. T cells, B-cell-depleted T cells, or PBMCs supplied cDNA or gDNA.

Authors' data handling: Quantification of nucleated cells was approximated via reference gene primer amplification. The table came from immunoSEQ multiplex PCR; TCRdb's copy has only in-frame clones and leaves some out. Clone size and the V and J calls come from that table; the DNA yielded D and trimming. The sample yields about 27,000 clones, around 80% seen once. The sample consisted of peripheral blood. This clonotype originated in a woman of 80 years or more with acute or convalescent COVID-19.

The CDR3: CASSLGGGALNTEAFF. The CDR3 DNA reads as TGTGCCAGCAGCTTAGGGGGGGGCGCGTTGAACACTGAAGCTTTCTTT. The V call is TRBV11-1, the J call TRBJ1-1; possibly TRBD1 for D (6 bases). This CDR3 is 16 amino acids long. Trimming removed 1 base at V and 0 bases at J, with 12 bases between. The germline V gene has CDR1 SGHAT and CDR2 FQDESV (reference sequence).